Listed below are T cell receptor beta chains from one sample, sequenced in a study of regulatory T cells in long-lasting Graves disease. From the multiplex PCR reads, TCRdb called clonotypes with MiXCR, one entry per CDR3 protein. The table lists fewer than 550,000 distinct CDR3 sequences, about 16% of them singletons. The same sample was also used in a study of T cells in Graves' hyperthyroidism and ophthalmopathy.

The sequenced sample was peripheral blood mononuclear cells (PBMCs), obtained at new diagnosis, from a patient treated with antithyroid drugs. These TCRs come from a woman aged 35-65 years with Graves disease. CDR3s include the opening cysteine and the closing phenylalanine or tryptophan. The D gene is left open where the match is weak. Only part of the rows carry a size: once, few, many, or a class if the clone is expanded.

>TRBV2|many|-|TRBJ2-3
CASTRLGPSTDTQYF
TGTGCCAGCACGCGCCTGGGCCCTAGCACAGATACGCAGTATTTT
>TRBV29-1|-|-|TRBJ2-7
CSVRDNSYEQYF
TGCAGCGTCCGGGACAACTCCTACGAGCAGTACTTC
>TRBV29-1|many|-|TRBJ2-3
CSVETGPDTQYF
TGCAGCGTTGAAACTGGACCGGATACGCAGTATTTT
>TRBV9|few|-|TRBJ2-2
CPFRAVSHTGELFF
TGCCCTTTCAGGGCCGTTTCCCACACCGGGGAGCTGTTTTTT
>TRBV20-1|-|TRBD2|TRBJ2-1
CSALTSGGANEQFF
TGCAGTGCTCTTACTAGCGGGGGGGCTAATGAGCAGTTCTTC
>TRBV12-3/TRBV12-4|-|-|TRBJ1-3
CASTQVGSGNTIYF
TGTGCCAGCACCCAGGTGGGGTCCGGAAACACCATATATTTT
>TRBV20-1|few|-|TRBJ1-5
CSARAGAQPQHF
TGCAGTGCTAGGGCGGGGGCTCAGCCCCAGCATTTT
>TRBV27|many|TRBD1|TRBJ2-3
CASSLWQGVGTQYF
TGTGCCAGCAGTTTATGGCAGGGGGTGGGTACGCAGTATTTT
>TRBV9|many|-|TRBJ1-4
CASSAAGVREKLFF
TGTGCCAGCAGCGCGGCAGGGGTTCGGGAAAAACTGTTTTTT
>TRBV12-3/TRBV12-4|many|-|TRBJ1-6
CASTLQGSPLHF
TGTGCCAGCACCTTACAGGGTTCACCCCTCCACTTT
>TRBV20-1|many|-|TRBJ1-1
CSARRGGSDTEAFF
TGCAGTGCTAGAAGGGGGGGCTCGGACACCGAAGCTTTCTTT
>TRBV6-1|-|TRBD1|TRBJ2-1
CASSTRTGGPNEQFF
TGTGCCAGCAGCACCCGGACAGGGGGTCCCAATGAGCAGTTCTTC
>TRBV28|many|-|TRBJ1-2
CASSLPSARGDYGYTF
TGTGCCAGCAGTTTACCCTCGGCGCGGGGGGACTATGGCTACACCTTC
>TRBV7-9|-|-|TRBJ1-1
CASTLTRYRVAKNPEAFF
TGTGCCAGCACCCTAACACGTTACAGGGTAGCAAAGAACCCTGAAGCTTTCTTT
>TRBV6-1|-|TRBD2|TRBJ2-7
CASSWSGGYEQYF
TGTGCCAGCAGCTGGAGCGGGGGCTACGAGCAGTACTTC
>TRBV7-3|few|-|TRBJ2-3
CASSLYEGGTQYF
TGTGCCAGCAGCTTATATGAGGGAGGTACGCAGTATTTT
>TRBV28|-|TRBD1|TRBJ2-4
CASSLSAGGHIQYF
TGTGCCAGCAGTTTATCGGCAGGGGGACACATTCAGTACTTC
>TRBV11-2|-|TRBD1|TRBJ1-2
CASSATGASYGYTF
TGTGCCAGCAGCGCGACAGGGGCGAGCTATGGCTACACCTTC
>TRBV6-1|-|-|TRBJ1-5
CASTQGYNQPQHF
TGTGCCAGTACCCAGGGTTACAATCAGCCCCAGCATTTT
>TRBV11-2|few|-|TRBJ2-1
CASRGGASDNEQFF
TGTGCCAGCAGAGGGGGGGCCTCAGACAATGAGCAGTTCTTC